This is a list of T cell receptor beta chains from one sample in a study of cytomegalovirus exposure and HLA in healthy donors. Here immunoSEQ multiplex PCR was the method, and the copy in TCRdb shows in-frame clones only, minus some. The sample includes about 110,000 clones, around 76% of them seen just once. Sequenced material: PBMCs. All receptors derive from a middle-aged man in good health and CMV-seropositive. Each CDR3 is given with its conserved first and last residue. Each record gives: CDR3 length, D gene, V gene, clone size, J gene, CDR3 protein, CDR3 DNA. D genes are given only for firm matches. Not all rows give a size; the values are once, few, many and, for expanded clones, a class.

>16|TRBD2|TRBV28|-|TRBJ2-7
CASTEWGGGEFGEQYF
TGTGCCAGCACCGAATGGGGGGGAGGGGAGTTCGGCGAGCAGTACTTC
>13|-|TRBV19|-|TRBJ2-3
CASSPGGTSTQYF
TGTGCCAGTAGTCCAGGGGGGACATCGACGCAGTATTTT
>14|TRBD1|TRBV2|-|TRBJ2-5
CASRKGQTQETQYF
TGTGCCAGCAGGAAGGGACAGACGCAAGAGACCCAGTACTTC
>13|TRBD1|TRBV5-1|-|TRBJ1-2
CASSLAQGKGYTF
TGCGCCAGCAGCTTGGCACAGGGGAAGGGCTACACCTTC
>16|TRBD1|TRBV27|once|TRBJ2-2
CASSYLTGGLGGELFF
TGTGCCAGCAGTTACCTGACAGGGGGTTTGGGGGGGGAGCTGTTTTTT
>15|-|TRBV6-1|-|TRBJ2-3
CASHRERGAYRTQYF
TGTGCCAGCCACAGGGAGAGGGGCGCATACCGAACGCAGTATTTT
>12|-|TRBV16|-|TRBJ1-3
CASSPQGNTIYF
TGTGCCAGCAGCCCCCAGGGAAACACCATATATTTT
>14|TRBD2|TRBV30|-|TRBJ2-1
CACRSGGPYNEQFF
TGTGCCTGTAGGAGCGGGGGACCCTACAATGAGCAGTTCTTC
>20|TRBD2|TRBV4-3|few|TRBJ2-1
CASSQDLLADQISSYNEQFF
TGCGCCAGCAGCCAGGACTTACTAGCGGATCAAATAAGCTCCTACAATGAGCAGTTCTTC
>10|TRBD2|TRBV20-1|-|TRBJ2-1
CSALAGEQFF
TGCAGTGCTCTAGCGGGCGAGCAGTTCTTC
>15|TRBD1|TRBV4-3|-|TRBJ1-5
CASSQGQGSNQPQHF
TGCGCCAGCAGCCAGGGACAGGGAAGCAATCAGCCCCAGCATTTT
>18|TRBD1|TRBV4-1|-|TRBJ1-3
CASSQEEPTGGKGNTIYF
TGCGCCAGCAGCCAAGAGGAGCCAACAGGGGGCAAAGGAAACACCATATATTTT
>15|TRBD1|TRBV7-2|-|TRBJ2-7
CASSVFRTGSDEQYF
TGTGCCAGCAGCGTTTTTAGGACAGGGTCCGACGAGCAGTACTTC
>15|TRBD2|TRBV7-6|-|TRBJ2-7
CASSLYPSGSYEQYF
TGTGCCAGCAGCTTATATCCTAGCGGGTCCTACGAGCAGTACTTC
>15|TRBD1|TRBV11-3|-|TRBJ2-5
CASSFGQGKEETQYF
TGTGCCAGCAGCTTCGGACAGGGGAAAGAGGAGACCCAGTACTTC
>14|-|TRBV5-3|-|TRBJ2-1
CARSLPPPSYEQFF
TGTGCCAGAAGCTTGCCCCCTCCTAGTTACGAGCAGTTCTTC
>15|-|TRBV12-5|-|TRBJ2-3
CASGLGSPGTDTQYF
TGTGCTAGTGGTTTGGGCTCCCCGGGAACAGATACGCAGTATTTT
>13|TRBD1|TRBV18|-|TRBJ2-7
CASSPARDRDKYF
TGTGCCAGCTCACCTGCCCGGGACAGGGATAAGTACTTC
>15|-|TRBV5-1|-|TRBJ1-3
CASSLAPGSGNTIYF
TGCGCCAGCAGCCTGGCCCCGGGGTCCGGAAACACCATATATTTT
>15|TRBD2|TRBV7-3|few|TRBJ2-3
CASSFLSGRTDTQYF
TGTGCCAGCAGTTTTCTTAGCGGGAGGACAGATACGCAGTATTTT
>15|TRBD1|TRBV2|-|TRBJ2-5
CASRHRDRGSETQYF
TGTGCCAGCAGACATCGGGACAGGGGATCAGAGACCCAGTACTTC
>14|-|TRBV19|-|TRBJ1-2
CASSGGMRNYGYTF
TGTGCCAGTAGCGGGGGGATGAGAAACTATGGCTACACCTTC
>11|-|TRBV28|-|TRBJ2-7
CASRDAGEQYF
TGTGCCAGCAGGGACGCGGGCGAGCAGTACTTC
>17|TRBD2|TRBV14|once|TRBJ2-1
CASSQDPTAGTYNEQFF
TGTGCCAGCAGCCAAGACCCAACAGCGGGGACCTACAATGAGCAGTTCTTC
>14|-|TRBV4-1|-|TRBJ2-5
CASSQDDRGETQYF
TGCGCCAGCAGCCAAGATGACCGAGGGGAGACCCAGTACTTC
>13|-|TRBV27|-|TRBJ2-7
CASSLPGAYEQYF
TGTGCCAGCAGTTTACCGGGGGCCTACGAGCAGTACTTC
>15|-|TRBV2|-|TRBJ2-1
CASSETESSYNEQFF
TGTGCCAGCAGTGAAACAGAGAGCTCCTACAATGAGCAGTTCTTC
>16|-|TRBV2|-|TRBJ1-5
CASSGLTGYSNQPQHF
TGTGCCAGCAGTGGACTAACGGGATATAGCAATCAGCCCCAGCATTTT